This section outlines one T cell receptor (beta chain) sequence together with its context. Its antigen has not been determined. Base qualities are missing; no much larger clone stands one base away. From a lookup of the germline V gene, CDR1 and CDR2 are SGHNT and YENEEA. Cut back by 8 bases and 1 base, the V and J ends lie 11 bases apart. The CDR3 starts with the cysteine, ends with the phenylalanine, and has 13 residues. Only the CDR3 region is kept as DNA, spanning 39 bases read in frame from base 1. The intended sense of this specimen's time point label: cells obtained before transplantation from donor or recipient. CD3+CD4+ and CD3+CD8+ populations were FACS-sorted from unstimulated pre-transplant donor and recipient cells taken from spleen or lymph nodes. The data stem from a study of graft-versus-host responses after intestinal transplantation (dated by TCRdb to the early 2020s). For the study in its entirety: Recipients received multivisceral, liver-intestinal, or isolated intestinal transplants. Anti-thymocyte globulin induction was given to all recipients, followed by maintenance tacrolimus and steroids for about 3 years. A peak of at least 4% donor T cells among recipient peripheral blood mononuclear cells was the definition used for donor T cell macrochimerism. Rather than going through the commercial service, samples from three later patients were sequenced in-house on an Illumina MiSeq and processed with MiXCR. Alloreactive clones were identified by sequencing pre-transplant mixed lymphocyte reaction products and comparing these products with unstimulated pre-transplant donor and recipient T cells. Of the 20 to 30 intestinal transplant recipients enrolled in the cohort, one of whom was a retransplant, 3 patients without pretransplant specimens were excluded. Graft-versus-host and host-versus-graft alloreactive T cell clones were tracked in the graft, circulation and bone marrow after intestinal transplantation using bulk TCR-beta CDR3 sequencing. What the research found in general, with its limitations: Early after transplant, peak levels of circulating GvH clones were found to be associated with declines in HvG clones. In the allografts of patients with donor T cell macrochimerism, GvH to HvG T cell clonal ratios were high. The relatively low number and heterogeneity of intestinal transplant patients limited the conclusions. GvH clones were detected in recipient bone marrow, and some appeared earlier in ileal mucosa or blood, consistent with an intestinal mucosal origin.

Libraries were built with the immunoSEQ multiplex PCR assay. In most patients, genomic DNA was isolated using the Qiagen DNeasy Blood and Tissue Kit and sent frozen to Adaptive Biotechnologies for TCR sequencing. For most patients, genomic DNA was subjected to high-throughput TCR-beta CDR3 sequencing by Adaptive Biotechnologies. Per the source publication's procedure: TCR sequencing data were retrieved from Adaptive's ImmunoSEQ software for around 18 patients, whereas a few other patients were processed with MiXCR and VDJtools. To correct CD4 versus CD8 sorting errors, any sequence found in both subsets at a frequency ratio below 5:1 was removed. CDR3 nucleotide sequences shared between donor and recipient were removed because their origin could not be assigned. At least 2-fold expansion over unstimulated cells and a minimum CFSE-low frequency of 0.002% (template counts) or 0.001% (read counts) were required for clones to be classified as alloreactive. A clone was considered mappable if detected in the sequenced pre-transplant spleen, lymph node, or MLR CFSE-low populations of the donor or recipient. Cumulative frequency of alloreactive clones was calculated as a percentage of all sequences weighted by copy number. TCRdb took over this immuneACCESS table, retaining in-frame rearrangements with V and J assigned. Such tables are incomplete; in checked studies, under half of the missing clones stem from an unresolved V gene, and the remainder is unexplained. The V and J calls and the clone size are those of that table, but D and trimming were determined from the DNA. Within this sample are around 49,000 clones, with around 92% of them counted one time only. 0.5% to 0.7% of the sample is in the top ten clones.

The source material was unstimulated CD4+ T cells sorted from spleen or lymph node cells, sampled before transplant. The chain is assembled from TRBV11-3 and TRBJ1-1; TRBD1 could be the D gene, as 6 bases match. The sequence was obtained from a human donor who was the organ donor for an intestinal transplant. The sequenced DNA is TGTGCCAGCGCCTTACAGGGGAACACTGAAGCTTTCTTT. The resulting protein is CASALQGNTEAFF.